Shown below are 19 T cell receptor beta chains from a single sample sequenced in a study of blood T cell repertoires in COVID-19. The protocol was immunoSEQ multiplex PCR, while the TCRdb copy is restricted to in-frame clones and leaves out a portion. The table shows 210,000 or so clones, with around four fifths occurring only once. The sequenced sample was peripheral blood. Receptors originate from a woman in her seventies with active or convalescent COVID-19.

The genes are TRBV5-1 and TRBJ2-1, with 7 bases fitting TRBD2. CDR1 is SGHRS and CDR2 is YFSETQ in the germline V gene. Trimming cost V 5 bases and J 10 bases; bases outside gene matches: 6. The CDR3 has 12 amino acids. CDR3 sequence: CASSSSGTEQFF. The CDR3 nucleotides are TGCGCCAGCAGTTCAAGCGGGACGGAGCAGTTCTTC.

The CDR3 protein is CASSMAVRAGRQPQHF. CDR3 nucleotides: TGTGCCAGTAGTATGGCGGTGAGGGCAGGGAGGCAGCCCCAGCATTTT. This chain links TRBV19 with TRBJ1-5; tentative D call: TRBD1 (5 bases). This CDR3 spans 16 amino acids. V was clipped by 3 bases and J by 7 bases, with 19 bases between them. Germline loops: CDR1 LNHDA, CDR2 SQIVND (reference sequence).

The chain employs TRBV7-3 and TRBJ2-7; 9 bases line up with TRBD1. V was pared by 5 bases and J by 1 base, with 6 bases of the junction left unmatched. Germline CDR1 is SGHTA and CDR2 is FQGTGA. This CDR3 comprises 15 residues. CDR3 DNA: TGTGCCAGCAGCCTACAGGGGGCGCAGTCCTACGAGCAGTACTTC. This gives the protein CASSLQGAQSYEQYF.

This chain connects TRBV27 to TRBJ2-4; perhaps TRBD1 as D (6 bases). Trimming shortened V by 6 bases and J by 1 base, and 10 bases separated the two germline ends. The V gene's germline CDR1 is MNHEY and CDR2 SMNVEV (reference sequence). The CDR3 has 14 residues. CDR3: CASSLGQAKNIQYF. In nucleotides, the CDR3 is TGTGCCAGCAGCCTAGGACAGGCCAAAAACATTCAGTACTTC.

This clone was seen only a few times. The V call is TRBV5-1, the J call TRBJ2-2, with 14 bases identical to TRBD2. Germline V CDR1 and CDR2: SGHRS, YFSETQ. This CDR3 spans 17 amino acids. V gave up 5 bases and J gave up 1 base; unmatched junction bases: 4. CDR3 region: CASRPGTSGRNTGELFF. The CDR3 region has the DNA TGCGCCAGCAGGCCCGGGACTAGCGGGAGGAACACCGGGGAGCTGTTTTTT.

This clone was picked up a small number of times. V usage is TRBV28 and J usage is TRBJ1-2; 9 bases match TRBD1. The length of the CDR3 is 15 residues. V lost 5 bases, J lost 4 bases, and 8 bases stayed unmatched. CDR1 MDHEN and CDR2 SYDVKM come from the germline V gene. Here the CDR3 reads CASSLGTGRAYGYTF. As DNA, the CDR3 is TGTGCCAGCAGTCTGGGGACAGGGCGGGCCTATGGCTACACCTTC.

The CDR3 DNA reads as TGTGCCAGCAGTGATTTGCAGGGATTGGAGACCCAGTACTTC. This sequence encodes CASSDLQGLETQYF. The rearrangement links TRBV6-1 to TRBJ2-5; tentatively, D is TRBD1 (5 bases). V was trimmed by 3 bases and J by 5 bases, leaving 13 bases between them. The CDR3 length is 14 residues. Germline values: CDR1 MNHNS, CDR2 SASEGT.

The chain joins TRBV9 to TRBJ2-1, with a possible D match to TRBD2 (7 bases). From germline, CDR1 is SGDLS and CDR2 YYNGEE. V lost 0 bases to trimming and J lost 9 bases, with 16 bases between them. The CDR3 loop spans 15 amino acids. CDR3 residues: CASSVVQGPGGEQFF. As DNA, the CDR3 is TGTGCCAGCAGCGTAGTTCAGGGGCCGGGGGGTGAGCAGTTCTTC.

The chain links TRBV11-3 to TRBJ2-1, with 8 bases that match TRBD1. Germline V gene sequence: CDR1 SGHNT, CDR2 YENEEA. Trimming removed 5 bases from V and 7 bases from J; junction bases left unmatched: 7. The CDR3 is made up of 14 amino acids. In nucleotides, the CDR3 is TGTGCCAGCAGCCAGGGACAGGTAAATAATGAGCAGTTCTTC. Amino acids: CASSQGQVNNEQFF.

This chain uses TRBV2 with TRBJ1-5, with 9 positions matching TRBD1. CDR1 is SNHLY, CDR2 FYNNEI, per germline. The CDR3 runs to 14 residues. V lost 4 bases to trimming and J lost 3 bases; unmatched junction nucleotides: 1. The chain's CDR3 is CASSGDRVNQPQHF. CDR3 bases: TGTGCCAGCAGTGGGGACAGGGTCAATCAGCCCCAGCATTTT.

CDR3 DNA: TGTGCCAGCAGTTCGGGACTAGCGGGAGAGGGGCAAGAGACCCAGTACTTC. This gives the protein CASSSGLAGEGQETQYF. The chain couples TRBV6-2 or TRBV6-3 to TRBJ2-5; TRBD2 aligns across 14 bases. The CDR3 is 17 amino acids. Germline CDR1 reads MNHEY; CDR2 reads SVGEGT. Trimming at V came to 4 bases and at J to 2 bases, leaving 6 bases not matched to a gene.

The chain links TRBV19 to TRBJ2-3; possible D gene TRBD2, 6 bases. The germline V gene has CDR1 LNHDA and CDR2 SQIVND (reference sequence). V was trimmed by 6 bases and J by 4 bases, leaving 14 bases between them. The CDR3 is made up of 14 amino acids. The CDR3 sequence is CASSRGGWADTQYF. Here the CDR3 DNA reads TGTGCCAGTAGCCGCGGAGGGTGGGCAGATACGCAGTATTTT.

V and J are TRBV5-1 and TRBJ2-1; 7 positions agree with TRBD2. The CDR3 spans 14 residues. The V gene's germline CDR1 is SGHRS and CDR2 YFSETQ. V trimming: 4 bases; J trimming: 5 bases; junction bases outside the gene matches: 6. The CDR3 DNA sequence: TGCGCCAGCAGCCGTACTAGCGACCACAATGAGCAGTTCTTC. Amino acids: CASSRTSDHNEQFF.

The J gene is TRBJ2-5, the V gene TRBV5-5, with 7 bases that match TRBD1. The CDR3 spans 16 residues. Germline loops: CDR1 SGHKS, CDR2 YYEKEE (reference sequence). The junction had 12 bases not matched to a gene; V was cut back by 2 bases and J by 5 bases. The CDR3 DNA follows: TGTGCCAGCAGCTTACCCCTCCTAGGGGGCCGGGAGACCCAGTACTTC. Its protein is CASSLPLLGGRETQYF.

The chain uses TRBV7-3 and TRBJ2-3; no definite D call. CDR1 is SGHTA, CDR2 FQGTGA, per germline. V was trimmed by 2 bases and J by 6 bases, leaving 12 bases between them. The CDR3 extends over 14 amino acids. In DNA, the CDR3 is TGTGCCAGCAGCTTACTTCTAATGAGTGATACGCAGTATTTT. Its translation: CASSLLLMSDTQYF.

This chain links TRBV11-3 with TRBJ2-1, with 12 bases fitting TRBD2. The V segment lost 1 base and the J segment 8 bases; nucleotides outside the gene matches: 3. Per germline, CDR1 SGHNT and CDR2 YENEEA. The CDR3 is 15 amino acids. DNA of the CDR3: TGTGCCAGCAGCTTAGGACTAGCGGGAGATCATGAGCAGTTCTTC. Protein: CASSLGLAGDHEQFF.

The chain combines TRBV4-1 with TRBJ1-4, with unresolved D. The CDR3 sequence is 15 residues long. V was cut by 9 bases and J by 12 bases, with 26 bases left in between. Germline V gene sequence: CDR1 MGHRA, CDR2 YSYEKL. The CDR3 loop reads CASNNPHVGMRELFF. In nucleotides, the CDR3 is TGCGCCAGTAACAACCCCCACGTCGGGATGCGGGAACTGTTTTTT.

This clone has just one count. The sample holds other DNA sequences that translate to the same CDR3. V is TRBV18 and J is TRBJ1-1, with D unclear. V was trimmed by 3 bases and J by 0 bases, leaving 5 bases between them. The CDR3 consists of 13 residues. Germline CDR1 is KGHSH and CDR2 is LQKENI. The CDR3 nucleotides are TGTGCCAGCTCACCGGCCTTGAACACTGAAGCTTTCTTT. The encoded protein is CASSPALNTEAFF.

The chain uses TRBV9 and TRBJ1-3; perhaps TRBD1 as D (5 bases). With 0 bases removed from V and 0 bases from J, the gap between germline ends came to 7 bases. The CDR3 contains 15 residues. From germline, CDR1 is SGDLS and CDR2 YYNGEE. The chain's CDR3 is CASSVGGYSGNTIYF. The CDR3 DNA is TGTGCCAGCAGCGTAGGGGGCTACTCTGGAAACACCATATATTTT.